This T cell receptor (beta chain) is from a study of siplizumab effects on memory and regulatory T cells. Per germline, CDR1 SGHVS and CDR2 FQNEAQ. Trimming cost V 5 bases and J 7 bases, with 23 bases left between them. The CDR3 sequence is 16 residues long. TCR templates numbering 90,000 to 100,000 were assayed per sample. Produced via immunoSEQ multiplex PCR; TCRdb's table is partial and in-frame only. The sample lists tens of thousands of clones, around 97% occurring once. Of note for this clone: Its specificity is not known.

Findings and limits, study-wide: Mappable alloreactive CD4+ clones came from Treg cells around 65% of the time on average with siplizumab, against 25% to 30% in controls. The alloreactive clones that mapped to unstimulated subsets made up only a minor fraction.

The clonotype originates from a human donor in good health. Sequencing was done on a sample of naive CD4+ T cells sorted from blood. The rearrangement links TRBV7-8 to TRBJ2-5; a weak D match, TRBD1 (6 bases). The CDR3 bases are TGTGCCAGCAGCAATTCCCGGGACCCCCGAGGGGGGACCCAGTACTTC. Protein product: CASSNSRDPRGGTQYF.